Below, 27 T cell receptor beta chains from the same sample are listed, as sequenced in a study of OX40 agonist ivuxolimab in advanced cancers. Data came from immunoSEQ multiplex PCR; TCRdb stores just in-frame clones and leaves some out. The sample records roughly 62,000 clones, about 82% being singletons. Sequencing used CD4+ or CD8+ T cells sorted from blood, obtained in a trial of the OX40 agonist ivuxolimab. The receptors stem from an adult with an advanced solid tumor such as melanoma, head and neck, liver or kidney cancer.

This sequence joins TRBV2 and TRBJ1-6, with 9 bases matching TRBD1. V lost 10 bases and J lost 7; bases outside the gene matches: 8. In germline, CDR1 is SNHLY, CDR2 FYNNEI. CDR3 length equals 14 residues. This chain's CDR3 is CATPRDRDNSPLHF. In DNA, the CDR3 is TGTGCCACCCCCCGGGACAGGGACAATTCACCCCTCCACTTT.

The chain combines TRBV6-5 with TRBJ2-1; 7 nucleotides agree with TRBD2. The ends lost 4 bases at V and 4 bases at J; junction bases unmatched: 7. Germline lookup yields CDR1 MNHEY and CDR2 SVGAGI. This CDR3 is built from 15 residues. Written as DNA, the CDR3 is TGTGCCAGCAGTTCCACTAGCGCGGGGTACAATGAGCAGTTCTTC. This encodes CASSSTSAGYNEQFF.

The rearrangement uses TRBV4-1 and TRBJ1-5, with 10 bases identical to TRBD1. CDR1 and CDR2 from the germline V gene are MGHRA and YSYEKL. V lost 3 bases and J lost 1; bases outside the gene matches: 9. The CDR3 has 18 residues. In DNA, the CDR3 is TGCGCCAGCAGCCAGACAGGGGGCGGAAAACGAAGCAATCAGCCCCAGCATTTT. This gives the protein CASSQTGGGKRSNQPQHF.

The V call is TRBV5-4, the J call TRBJ2-3; 9 nucleotides line up with TRBD2. This CDR3 is 17 amino acids long. Germline lookup yields CDR1 SGHNT and CDR2 YYREEE (reference sequence). The V gene end was trimmed by 2 bases and the J gene end by 1 base; junction bases not matched to a gene: 8. CDR3 protein: CASSFFLAGVGTDTQYF. DNA of the CDR3: TGTGCCAGCAGCTTCTTCTTAGCGGGGGTGGGCACAGATACGCAGTATTTT.

This rearrangement joins TRBV15 to TRBJ2-1; D is undetermined. CDR3 size: 13 residues. The V gene's germline CDR1 is LNHNV and CDR2 YYDKDF (reference sequence). Trimming cost V 0 bases and J 7 bases, with 7 bases left between them. The DNA for the CDR3 is TGTGCCACCAGCAGAGATTGGAAAAATGAGCAGTTCTTC. Translated: CATSRDWKNEQFF.

This clone showed up just once. This chain uses TRBV9 with TRBJ1-1; no definite D call. The CDR3 totals 12 residues. Germline V gives CDR1 SGDLS, CDR2 YYNGEE. Between the trimmed V and J ends, which lost 4 bases and 2 bases, there was a span of 6 bases. The CDR3: CASSPINTEAFF. CDR3 nucleotides: TGTGCCAGCAGCCCTATAAACACTGAAGCTTTCTTT.

The V call is TRBV13, the J call TRBJ1-4; D might be TRBD1 (6 bases). CDR1 and CDR2 (germline): PRHDT, FYEKMQ (reference sequence). The CDR3 loop spans 14 amino acids. Trimming took off 2 bases at V and 8 bases at J, with 12 bases between the two ends. The CDR3 DNA reads TGTGCCAGCAGCTTACGAGGGGGAGGGGAAAAACTGTTTTTT. Protein product: CASSLRGGGEKLFF.

The CDR3 nucleotides are TGTGCCTGGCCTCCTGCGGGCACCGGGGAGCTGTTTTTT. It encodes CAWPPAGTGELFF. The chain joins TRBV30 to TRBJ2-2, with D perhaps matching TRBD2 (5 bases). Between the trimmed V and J ends, which lost 5 bases and 4 bases, there was a span of 11 bases. Germline V gene sequence: CDR1 GTSNPN, CDR2 SVGIG (reference sequence). The CDR3 covers 13 residues. The full variable domain, with the rest looked up from reference TRBV30 and TRBJ2-2, is SQTIHQWPATLVQPVGSPLSLECTVEGTSNPNLYWYRQAAGRGLQLLFYSVGIGQISSEVPQNLSASRPQDRQFILSSKKLLLSDSGFYLCAWPPAGTGELFFGEGSRLTVL.

The rearrangement uses TRBV5-1 and TRBJ1-2; D may be TRBD1 (5 bases). The germline V gene has CDR1 SGHRS and CDR2 YFSETQ. The CDR3 loop spans 15 amino acids. Trimming left V 4 bases short and J 0 bases short, with 13 bases between. CDR3 loop: CASSVGTGANYGYTF. The CDR3 bases are TGCGCCAGCAGCGTGGGCACAGGAGCTAACTATGGCTACACCTTC.

This rearrangement joins TRBV19 to TRBJ2-3, with D possibly being TRBD1 (5 bases). The V gene's germline CDR1 is LNHDA and CDR2 SQIVND (reference sequence). The CDR3 loop spans 13 amino acids. The V end lost 7 bases, the J end lost 1 base, and 9 bases lay between the germline ends. This chain's CDR3 is CASIRAGTDTQYF. For the CDR3, the DNA is TGTGCCAGTATCAGGGCAGGCACAGATACGCAGTATTTT.

For the CDR3, the DNA is TGTGCCAGCAGTAGCAGGACATTTCCTAACTATGGCTACACCTTC. Translated: CASSSRTFPNYGYTF. V and J are TRBV27 and TRBJ1-2; D might be TRBD1 (5 bases). The V gene's germline CDR1 is MNHEY and CDR2 SMNVEV (reference sequence). The V gene lost 5 bases and the J gene lost 0 bases, with 13 bases spanning the gap. This CDR3 contains 15 residues.

This clone was detected once. The genes are TRBV19 and TRBJ2-5; D may be TRBD1 or TRBD2 (6 bases each). The length of the CDR3 is 14 residues. The V and J ends lost 4 bases and 2 bases respectively, with 11 bases between them. Germline V gene lookup returns CDR1 LNHDA and CDR2 SQIVND (reference sequence). In DNA form, the CDR3 reads TGTGCCAGTAGTAGCGGGACAAGACAAGAGACCCAGTACTTC. It encodes CASSSGTRQETQYF.

This chain connects TRBV7-2 to TRBJ2-7; 13 bases fit TRBD2. After removal of 4 bases from V and 6 bases from J, the junction contained 3 bases not matched to a gene. Germline lookup yields CDR1 SGHTA and CDR2 FQGNSA. The CDR3 spans 14 residues. CDR3 coding DNA: TGTGCCAGCAGCTCGGGACTAGCGGGGTCCGAGCAGTACTTC. Its protein is CASSSGLAGSEQYF.

In DNA, the CDR3 is TGTGCCAGCAGTGTGCAGCGGATTAGAATCGAGCAGTACTTC. It specifies CASSVQRIRIEQYF. This chain joins TRBV2 and TRBJ2-7; a weak D match, TRBD2 (5 bases). The CDR3 covers 14 residues. Germline values: CDR1 SNHLY, CDR2 FYNNEI. Trimming shortened V by 4 bases and J by 6 bases, and 16 bases separated the two germline ends.

The chain employs TRBV4-2 and TRBJ2-1, with TRBD2 matching over 7 bases. Germline assignment: CDR1 LGHNA and CDR2 YNFKEQ. The CDR3 totals 14 residues. V gave up 4 bases and J gave up 8 bases; unmatched junction bases: 8. The CDR3, as DNA: TGTGCCAGCAGCCCTGGTGGGGGGAGGGATGAGCAGTTCTTC. Translated, it gives CASSPGGGRDEQFF.

The chain uses TRBV6-5 and TRBJ1-5; 7 bases match TRBD1. V trimming: 6 bases; J trimming: 1 base; junction bases outside the gene matches: 3. The CDR3 is 14 amino acids. Germline V gives CDR1 MNHEY, CDR2 SVGAGI. The CDR3 spells CASRRGQSNQPQHF. CDR3 coding DNA: TGTGCCAGCAGGCGGGGACAGAGCAATCAGCCCCAGCATTTT.

The J gene is TRBJ1-4, the V gene TRBV6-1, with D unresolved. The V gene lost 7 bases and the J gene lost 4 bases, with 16 bases spanning the gap. The length of the CDR3 is 15 residues. The germline gives CDR1 MNHNS, CDR2 SASEGT. The CDR3 sequence is CASKRQDGYNEKLFF. For the CDR3, the DNA is TGTGCCAGCAAGCGTCAGGACGGATATAATGAAAAACTGTTTTTT.

The V and J genes are TRBV7-2 and TRBJ1-5; a weak D match, TRBD1 (5 bases). Germline CDR1 reads SGHTA; CDR2 reads FQGNSA. The CDR3 is 15 amino acids. The ends were cut back, 3 bases at V and 1 base at J, with 10 bases in the middle. The CDR3 sequence: CASSFGATSNQPQHF. For the CDR3, the DNA is TGTGCCAGCAGCTTTGGGGCCACAAGCAATCAGCCCCAGCATTTT.

V is TRBV6-5 and J is TRBJ2-3; D may be TRBD1 (6 bases). CDR3 length equals 15 residues. Deletions cut 6 bases from V and 2 bases from J, with 15 bases between. CDR1 MNHEY and CDR2 SVGAGI come from the germline V gene. Here the CDR3 reads CASSLTGRATDTQYF. The CDR3 coding sequence is TGTGCCAGCAGCCTAACAGGGAGAGCCACAGATACGCAGTATTTT.

The rearrangement links TRBV9 to TRBJ2-2; D is perhaps TRBD1 (5 bases). Germline V gene data show CDR1 as SGDLS and CDR2 as YYNGEE. The CDR3 spans 15 residues. The V end was cut by 0 bases, the J end by 5 bases, with 11 bases between. Written as DNA, the CDR3 is TGTGCCAGCAGCGTAGTCTCAGGGCGGACCGGGGAGCTGTTTTTT. Encoded protein: CASSVVSGRTGELFF.

The rearrangement joins TRBV9 to TRBJ2-7; perhaps TRBD1 as D (6 bases). Trimming shortened V by 3 bases and J by 3 bases, and 13 bases separated the two germline ends. Per the germline V gene, CDR1 is SGDLS and CDR2 is YYNGEE. The CDR3 spans 14 residues. As DNA, the CDR3 is TGTGCCAGCAGCGCACAGGGTGGTGTCTACGAGCAGTACTTC. This gives the protein CASSAQGGVYEQYF.

The chain has TRBV30 and TRBJ1-4; D is ambiguous. The CDR3 extends over 11 amino acids. Trimming cost V 3 bases and J 8 bases, with 7 bases left between them. The V gene's germline CDR1 is GTSNPN and CDR2 SVGIG (reference sequence). The CDR3 sequence: CAWSTSEKLFF. In DNA form, the CDR3 reads TGTGCCTGGAGCACAAGCGAAAAACTGTTTTTT.

The chain recombines TRBV27 with TRBJ2-2; weak D call: TRBD1 (5 bases). This CDR3 comprises 15 residues. Germline assignment: CDR1 MNHEY and CDR2 SMNVEV (reference sequence). Trimming shortened V by 10 bases and J by 6 bases, and 21 bases separated the two germline ends. CDR3 residues: CATLGGQGKAGELFF. DNA of the CDR3: TGTGCCACCCTAGGTGGGCAGGGTAAGGCCGGGGAGCTGTTTTTT.

The genes are TRBV9 and TRBJ1-1; D might be TRBD1 (5 bases). Germline loops: CDR1 SGDLS, CDR2 YYNGEE. Deletions cut 4 bases from V and 0 bases from J, with 19 bases between. The CDR3 has 17 residues. The CDR3 nucleotides are TGTGCCAGCAGCACCCCGATTGGGGGGAGGGTGAACACTGAAGCTTTCTTT. Translating it yields CASSTPIGGRVNTEAFF. The whole variable domain, remainder taken from reference TRBV9 and TRBJ1-1, is DSGVTQTPKHLITATGQRVTLRCSPRSGDLSVYWYQQSLDQGLQFLIQYYNGEERAKGNILERFSAQQFPDLHSELNLSSLELGDSALYFCASSTPIGGRVNTEAFFGQGTRLTVV.

The V call is TRBV19, the J call TRBJ1-2; possible D gene TRBD1, 6 bases. The V end was cut by 10 bases, the J end by 4 bases, with 16 bases between. CDR1 and CDR2 from the germline V gene are LNHDA and SQIVND (reference sequence). The CDR3 is 13 residues long. The CDR3 protein is CATLGQLLYGYTF. CDR3 nucleotides: TGTGCCACTCTCGGACAGCTCCTCTATGGCTACACCTTC.

Here the CDR3 DNA reads TGTGCCAGCACCTTGCTAGCAGGGGCTCAGCTGTTTTTT. This codes for CASTLLAGAQLFF. V gene TRBV6-1 combines with J gene TRBJ2-2; D might be TRBD1 (6 bases). This CDR3 contains 13 residues. Per germline, CDR1 MNHNS and CDR2 SASEGT. V lost 7 bases and J lost 12, with 18 bases in between.

The V call is TRBV14, the J call TRBJ1-4; 7 nucleotides match TRBD1. Trimming removed 2 bases from V and 8 bases from J; junction bases left unmatched: 2. The V gene's germline CDR1 is SGHDN and CDR2 FVKESK. The CDR3 loop spans 13 amino acids. CDR3 amino acids: CASSQWTGEKLFF. DNA for the CDR3: TGTGCCAGCAGCCAATGGACAGGCGAAAAACTGTTTTTT.